The rows below give T cell receptor beta chains drawn from one sample of a study of blood T cell repertoires in COVID-19. Generated by immunoSEQ multiplex PCR, the TCRdb table keeps only in-frame clones and is missing some. Among 100,000 to 150,000 clones listed, roughly 86% were seen once. The sample was peripheral blood. The receptors derive from a human donor in a cohort sampled during active COVID-19. Each CDR3 is given with its conserved first and last residue. Fields, in order: J gene, V gene, clone size, CDR3 protein. Clone size is not always given. Where it is, it says once, few, many or a class for expanded clones.

TRBJ2-1,TRBV7-3,-,CASSSPTSGRTYNEQFF
TRBJ1-1,TRBV27,once,CASSFSVMNTEAFF
TRBJ2-2,TRBV19,-,CASSTMHPGTGGVGELFF
TRBJ2-2,TRBV6-6,-,CASSAGLEAGGELFF
TRBJ2-2,TRBV19,-,CASSIIGELFF
TRBJ1-4,TRBV28,-,CASWGVNNEKLFF
TRBJ2-1,TRBV9,-,CASRAWGGEGHNEQFF
TRBJ1-2,TRBV5-1,few,CASSPGQGTQDGYTF
TRBJ1-3,TRBV4-1,-,CASSRPRMDSGNTIYF
TRBJ2-7,TRBV5-6,-,CASSLLFEQYF
TRBJ2-5,TRBV2,-,CASSETAGEETQYF
TRBJ2-1,TRBV5-1,-,CASSSDPSGTGPYNEQFF
TRBJ2-1,TRBV2,-,CASSKLQPFSYNEQFF
TRBJ1-1,TRBV20-1,-,CSAVRGEAFF
TRBJ2-6,TRBV4-3,-,CASSQMLMRGANVLTF
TRBJ2-6,TRBV20-1,-,CSASQGLSGANVLTF
TRBJ1-4,TRBV7-9,once,CASSLVRTATNEKLFF
TRBJ2-1,TRBV30,-,CAWSVDSGRMYNEQFF
TRBJ2-5,TRBV28,-,CASSLNWGSQETQYF
TRBJ2-1,TRBV27,-,CASSSPGLANNEQFF
TRBJ2-2,TRBV27,-,CASSLRGRGGELFF
TRBJ2-7,TRBV4-3,-,CASSQSIGLSYEQYF
TRBJ2-1,TRBV7-2,-,CASSSRRLAGANEQFF
TRBJ2-1,TRBV5-4,-,CASSLVADSYNEQFF
TRBJ1-3,TRBV28,few,CASSSLAGAGNTIYF
TRBJ1-1,TRBV2,-,CASSDLTMGQGPSTEAFF
TRBJ1-5,TRBV5-5,-,CASSLISPAGTNQPQHF
TRBJ1-3,TRBV19,-,CATGDRSTGNTIYF
TRBJ2-3,TRBV7-9,-,CASSLDIAGGLSRTDTQYF
TRBJ2-4,TRBV25-1,once,CASSEDRLLNIQYF
TRBJ2-3,TRBV7-2,-,CASSLAGTSGRSRTDTQYF
TRBJ1-4,TRBV5-4,-,CASSFSGPGEKLFF
TRBJ2-5,TRBV5-6,-,CASSLGLAGGQETQYF
TRBJ2-4,TRBV15,-,CATSRRTAENIQYF
TRBJ2-3,TRBV5-1,-,CASSLGGLANTQYF
TRBJ1-1,TRBV28,-,CASSPAQGRSTEAFF
TRBJ2-1,TRBV29-1,-,CSVQTSGNGEQFF
TRBJ1-3,TRBV19,-,CASSPRTGGSVGGNTIYF
TRBJ2-7,TRBV11-3,-,CASSSGGTGEQYF
TRBJ2-7,TRBV10-3,-,CAITSSGSSDEQYF